The rows below give T cell receptor beta chains drawn from one sample of a study of cytomegalovirus exposure and HLA in healthy donors. Only in-frame clones appear in the TCRdb table, and some are missing; sequencing was by immunoSEQ multiplex PCR. Of 200,000 to 250,000 clones detected, more than 75% appear once; the ten largest clones hold 3.5% to 4%. Sequenced input: PBMCs. The receptors derive from a male donor in good health and CMV-seronegative. Both conserved end residues are part of each CDR3. Each record gives: J gene, V gene, D gene, clone size, CDR3 protein, CDR3 DNA. A D gene is named only where the DNA matches it firmly. Only some rows state a clone size, as once, few, many or a class for expanded clones.

>TRBJ2-3|TRBV18|TRBD2|-
CASSPVGLAGALDTQYF
TGTGCCAGCTCACCAGTCGGACTAGCGGGGGCACTAGATACGCAGTATTTT
>TRBJ1-1|TRBV7-9|-|-
CASSLKSGAKDTEAFF
TGTGCCAGCAGCTTAAAGTCAGGGGCGAAAGACACTGAAGCTTTCTTT
>TRBJ1-1|TRBV7-9|TRBD1|-
CSSSGPGTGLNTEAFF
TGTTCCAGCAGTGGTCCCGGGACAGGGTTGAACACTGAAGCTTTCTTT
>TRBJ2-5|TRBV7-2|-|few
CAEGGYSETQYF
TGTGCGGAAGGGGGTTACTCGGAGACCCAGTACTTC
>TRBJ2-1|TRBV5-1|TRBD2|once
CASSSGLAAFSGSEQFF
TGCGCCAGCAGTTCGGGACTAGCGGCCTTCTCAGGGAGCGAGCAGTTCTTC
>TRBJ2-3|TRBV27|TRBD2|-
CASSLLAGDTQYF
TGTGCCAGCAGTTTACTAGCGGGAGATACGCAGTATTTT
>TRBJ1-6|TRBV14|-|-
CASSGESYNSPLHF
TGTGCCAGCAGCGGAGAAAGCTATAATTCACCCCTCCACTTT
>TRBJ2-7|TRBV5-6|TRBD1|few
CASSLAGQYYEQYF
TGTGCCAGCAGCTTGGCGGGACAGTACTACGAGCAGTACTTC
>TRBJ2-1|TRBV7-9|-|-
CASERGQHYNEQFF
TGTGCCAGCGAACGTGGACAGCACTACAATGAGCAGTTCTTC
>TRBJ1-1|TRBV4-1|TRBD1|medium-sized
CASRETGAERGTEAFF
TGCGCCAGCAGGGAGACAGGGGCAGAACGGGGCACTGAAGCTTTCTTT
>TRBJ2-7|TRBV7-9|TRBD2|-
CSSSLSAGAYEQYF
TGTTCCAGCAGCTTGTCAGCGGGAGCCTACGAGCAGTACTTC
>TRBJ2-7|TRBV28|-|-
CASSRLSGSYEQYF
TGTGCCAGCAGTCGGTTATCGGGGTCCTACGAGCAGTACTTC
>TRBJ2-1|TRBV2|TRBD2|-
CASIRGRADPEQFF
TGTGCCAGCATTCGCGGGAGGGCAGACCCGGAGCAGTTCTTC
>TRBJ2-1|TRBV5-1|-|-
CASSLVAEGRNEQFF
TGCGCCAGCAGCTTGGTTGCAGAAGGGAGGAATGAGCAGTTCTTC
>TRBJ1-1|TRBV6-6|-|-
CASSYSAAFEAFF
TGTGCCAGCAGTTACTCTGCGGCTTTTGAAGCTTTCTTT
>TRBJ2-1|TRBV14|TRBD2|-
CASSQDLTSGSRPQFF
TGTGCCAGCAGCCAAGACTTAACTAGCGGGAGTCGTCCGCAGTTCTTC